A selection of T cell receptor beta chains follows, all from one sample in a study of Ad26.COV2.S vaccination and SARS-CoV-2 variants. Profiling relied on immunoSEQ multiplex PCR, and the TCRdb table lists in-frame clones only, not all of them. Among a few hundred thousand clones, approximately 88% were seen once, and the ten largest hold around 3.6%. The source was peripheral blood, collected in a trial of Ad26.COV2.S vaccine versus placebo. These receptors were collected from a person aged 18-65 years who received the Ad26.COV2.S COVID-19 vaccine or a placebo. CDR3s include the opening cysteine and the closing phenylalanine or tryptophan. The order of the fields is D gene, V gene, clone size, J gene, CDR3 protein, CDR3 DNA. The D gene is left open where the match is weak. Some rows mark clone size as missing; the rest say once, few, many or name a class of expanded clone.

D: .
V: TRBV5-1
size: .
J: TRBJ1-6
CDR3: CASTWGGMDSPLHF
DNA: TGCGCCAGCACCTGGGGAGGGATGGATTCACCCCTCCACTTT

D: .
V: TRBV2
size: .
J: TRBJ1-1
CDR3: CASSEKRGLNTEAFF
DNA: TGTGCCAGCAGTGAGAAGAGGGGTTTGAACACTGAAGCTTTCTTT

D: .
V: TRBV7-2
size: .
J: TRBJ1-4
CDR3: CASTLGEKLFF
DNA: TGTGCCAGCACCCTCGGGGAAAAACTGTTTTTT

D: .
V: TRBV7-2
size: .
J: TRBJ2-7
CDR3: CASSPLGGGTYEQYF
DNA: TGTGCCAGCAGCCCCCTAGGGGGTGGCACCTACGAGCAGTACTTC

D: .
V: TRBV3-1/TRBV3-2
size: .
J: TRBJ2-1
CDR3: CASSRELLGDLYGEQFF
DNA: TGTGCCAGCAGCCGGGAACTTTTGGGGGACCTGTACGGTGAGCAGTTCTTC

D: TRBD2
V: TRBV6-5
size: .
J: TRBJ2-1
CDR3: CASRDASGGYNEQFF
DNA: TGTGCCAGCAGAGATGCTAGCGGAGGATACAATGAGCAGTTCTTC

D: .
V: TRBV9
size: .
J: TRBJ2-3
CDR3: CASSPGTVSTDTQYF
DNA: TGTGCCAGCAGCCCCGGGACGGTTAGCACAGATACGCAGTATTTT

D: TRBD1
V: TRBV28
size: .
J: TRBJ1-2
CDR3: CASSPLDARDRGHQGYTF
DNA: TGTGCCAGCAGTCCCCTTGACGCTAGGGACAGGGGGCATCAAGGCTACACCTTC

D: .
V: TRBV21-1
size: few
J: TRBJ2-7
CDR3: CARTLPGQGLSGRNEQYF
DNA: TGTGCCAGGACCCTTCCGGGACAGGGCCTCTCTGGGCGGAACGAGCAGTACTTC

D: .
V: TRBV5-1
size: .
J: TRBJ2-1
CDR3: CASSLVGQGEFF
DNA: TGCGCCAGCAGCTTGGTTGGGCAGGGAGAGTTCTTC

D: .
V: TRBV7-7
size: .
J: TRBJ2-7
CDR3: CASSGLPGYEQYF
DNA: TGTGCTAGCAGCGGCCTTCCGGGCTACGAGCAGTACTTC

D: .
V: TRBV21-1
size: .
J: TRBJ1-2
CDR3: CASSKDRDSWGKGYTF
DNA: TGTGCCAGCAGCAAAGATAGGGATAGTTGGGGGAAAGGCTACACCTTC

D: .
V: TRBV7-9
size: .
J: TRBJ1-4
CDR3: CASSLSSARASTNEKLFF
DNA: TGTGCCAGCAGCTTAAGTTCGGCAAGGGCCTCAACTAATGAAAAACTGTTTTTT

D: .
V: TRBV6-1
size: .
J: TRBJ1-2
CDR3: CASSDQGTNYGYTF
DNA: TGTGCCAGCAGTGACCAGGGAACTAACTATGGCTACACCTTC

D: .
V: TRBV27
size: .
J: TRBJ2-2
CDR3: CASSHGRTGELFF
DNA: TGTGCCAGCAGTCACGGGCGGACCGGGGAGCTGTTTTTT

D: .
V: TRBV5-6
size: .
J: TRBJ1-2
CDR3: CASGSNRSPSYGYTF
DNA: TGTGCCAGCGGGAGTAACAGGAGCCCCTCTTATGGCTACACCTTC

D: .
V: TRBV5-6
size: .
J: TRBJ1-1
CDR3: CASSLADGTEAFF
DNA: TGTGCCAGCAGCTTGGCCGACGGGACTGAAGCTTTCTTT

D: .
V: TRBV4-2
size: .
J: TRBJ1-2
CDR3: CASSQVEQRANYGYTF
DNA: TGTGCCAGCAGCCAAGTCGAACAGAGGGCTAACTATGGCTACACCTTC

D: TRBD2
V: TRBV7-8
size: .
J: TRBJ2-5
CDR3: CASSYSFPRGGLGETQYF
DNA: TGTGCCAGCAGCTATTCCTTCCCGCGGGGGGGTCTCGGGGAGACCCAGTACTTC

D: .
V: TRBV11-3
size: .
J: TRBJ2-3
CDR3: CASSLGPGPGTDTQYF
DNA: TGTGCCAGCAGCTTAGGGCCGGGACCGGGCACAGATACGCAGTATTTT

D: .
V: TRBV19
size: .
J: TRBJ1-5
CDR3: CASARADSNQPQHF
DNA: TGTGCCAGTGCGCGGGCAGATAGCAATCAGCCCCAGCATTTT

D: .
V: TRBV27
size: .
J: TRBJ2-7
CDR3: CASSLSGRAPHEQYF
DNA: TGTGCCAGCAGTTTATCGGGCAGGGCGCCGCACGAGCAGTACTTC

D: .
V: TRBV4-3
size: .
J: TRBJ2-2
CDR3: CASSQVVGYGELFF
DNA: TGCGCCAGCAGCCAAGTGGTAGGGTACGGGGAGCTGTTTTTT

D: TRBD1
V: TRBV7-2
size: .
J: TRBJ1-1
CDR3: CASSLGTGMTEAFF
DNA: TGTGCCAGCAGCTTAGGGACAGGAATGACTGAAGCTTTCTTT

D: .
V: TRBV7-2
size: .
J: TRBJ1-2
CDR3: CASRPTIKGNGYTF
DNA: TGTGCCAGCAGACCTACGATTAAGGGAAATGGCTACACCTTC

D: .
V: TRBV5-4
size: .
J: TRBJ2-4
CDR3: CASSVTVGGNIQYF
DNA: TGTGCCAGCAGCGTGACAGTGGGGGGAAACATTCAGTACTTC

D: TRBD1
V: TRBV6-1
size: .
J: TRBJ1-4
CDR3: CASSEGQGAREKLFF
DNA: TGTGCCAGCAGTGAGGGACAGGGGGCCAGGGAAAAACTGTTTTTT

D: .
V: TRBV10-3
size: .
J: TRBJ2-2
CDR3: CAISTSPGELFF
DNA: TGTGCCATCAGTACATCTCCCGGGGAGCTGTTTTTT

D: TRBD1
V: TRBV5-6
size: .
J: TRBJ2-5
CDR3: CASSFLDRTKETQYF
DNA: TGTGCCAGCAGCTTTTTGGACAGGACGAAAGAGACCCAGTACTTC

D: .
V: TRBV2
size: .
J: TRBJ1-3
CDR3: CASTYSGNTIYF
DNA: TGTGCCAGCACCTACTCTGGAAACACCATATATTTT

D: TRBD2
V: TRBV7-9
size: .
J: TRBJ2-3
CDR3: CASSFTSGGMDTQYF
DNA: TGTGCCAGCAGCTTCACTAGCGGGGGAATGGATACGCAGTATTTT

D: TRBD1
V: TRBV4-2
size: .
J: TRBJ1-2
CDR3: CASSQEAQGVGYGYTF
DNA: TGTGCCAGCAGCCAAGAGGCCCAGGGGGTCGGGTATGGCTACACCTTC

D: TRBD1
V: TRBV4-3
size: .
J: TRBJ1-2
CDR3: CASSQDLGQGAHGYGYTF
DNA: TGCGCCAGCAGCCAAGATCTGGGACAGGGGGCGCATGGCTATGGCTACACCTTC

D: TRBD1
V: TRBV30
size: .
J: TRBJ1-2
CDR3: CAWRKQGILYGYTF
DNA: TGTGCCTGGAGGAAACAGGGGATCCTCTATGGCTACACCTTC

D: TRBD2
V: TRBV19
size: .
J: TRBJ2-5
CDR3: CASSVRLAGNQETQYF
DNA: TGTGCCAGTAGTGTCCGACTAGCGGGGAACCAAGAGACCCAGTACTTC

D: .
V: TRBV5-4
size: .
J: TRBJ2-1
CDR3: CASSLGHLNEQFF
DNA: TGTGCCAGCAGCTTGGGACACCTTAATGAGCAGTTCTTC

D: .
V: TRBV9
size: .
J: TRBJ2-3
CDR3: CASSVERQGGLQYF
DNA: TGTGCCAGCAGCGTAGAAAGGCAGGGGGGGCTGCAGTATTTT

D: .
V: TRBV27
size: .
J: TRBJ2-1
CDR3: CASSLSQGRNEQFF
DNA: TGTGCCAGCAGTTTATCCCAGGGGAGGAATGAGCAGTTCTTC

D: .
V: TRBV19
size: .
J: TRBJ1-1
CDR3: CASSWQGISLNTEAFF
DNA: TGTGCCAGTAGTTGGCAGGGTATATCCTTGAACACTGAAGCTTTCTTT

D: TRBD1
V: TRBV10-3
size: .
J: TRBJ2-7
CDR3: CAISDWTGASYEQYF
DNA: TGTGCCATCAGTGATTGGACAGGGGCCTCCTACGAGCAGTACTTC

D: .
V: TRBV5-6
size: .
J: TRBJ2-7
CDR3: CASSQGISGQYF
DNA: TGTGCCAGCAGTCAAGGGATCAGCGGGCAGTACTTC

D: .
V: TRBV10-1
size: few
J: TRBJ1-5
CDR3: CASSATGTVSNQPQHF
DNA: TGCGCCAGCAGTGCAACTGGGACGGTTAGCAATCAGCCCCAGCATTTT

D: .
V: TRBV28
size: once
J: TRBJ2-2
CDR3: CASSQSTGRNTGELFF
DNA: TGTGCCAGCAGCCAATCAACAGGGAGGAACACCGGGGAGCTGTTTTTT

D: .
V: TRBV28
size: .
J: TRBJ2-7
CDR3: CASSLTAGPYEQYF
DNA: TGTGCCAGCAGTTTAACGGCCGGTCCCTACGAGCAGTACTTC

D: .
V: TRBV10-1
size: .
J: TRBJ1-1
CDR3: CASSEREGSEAFF
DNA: TGCGCCAGCAGTGAGCGAGAGGGAAGCGAAGCTTTCTTT

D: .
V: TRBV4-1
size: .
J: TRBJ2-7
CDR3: CASSQVGVHEQYF
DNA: TGCGCCAGCAGCCAAGTAGGTGTCCACGAGCAGTACTTC

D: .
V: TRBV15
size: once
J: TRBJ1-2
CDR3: CATSRGLNTGAYGYTF
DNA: TGTGCCACCAGCAGAGGTCTCAACACGGGGGCCTATGGCTACACCTTC

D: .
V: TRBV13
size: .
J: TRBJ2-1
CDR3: CASSFSGLGRNEQFF
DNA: TGTGCCAGCAGCTTCAGTGGCCTAGGACGAAATGAGCAGTTCTTC

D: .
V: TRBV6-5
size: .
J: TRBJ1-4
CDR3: CASSSPDRGNEKLFF
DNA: TGTGCCAGCAGTAGCCCCGACAGAGGGAATGAAAAACTGTTTTTT

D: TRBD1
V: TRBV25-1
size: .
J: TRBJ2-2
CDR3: CASSRRDRDTGELFF
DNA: TGTGCCAGCAGCAGGAGGGACAGGGACACCGGGGAGCTGTTTTTT

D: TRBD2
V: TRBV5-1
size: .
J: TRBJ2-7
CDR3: CASSLAASGAYEQYF
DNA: TGCGCCAGCAGCTTGGCGGCTAGCGGGGCCTACGAGCAGTACTTC

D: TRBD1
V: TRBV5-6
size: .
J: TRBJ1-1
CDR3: CASSFGTGRAEAFF
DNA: TGTGCCAGCAGCTTCGGGACAGGGAGGGCTGAAGCTTTCTTT

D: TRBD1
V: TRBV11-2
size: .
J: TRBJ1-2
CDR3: CASSFTGGAGGYTF
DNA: TGTGCCAGCAGCTTCACAGGGGGCGCCGGTGGCTACACCTTC

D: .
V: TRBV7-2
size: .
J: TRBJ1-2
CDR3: CASTPAGRTLGYTF
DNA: TGTGCCAGCACCCCGGCAGGGCGCACTTTGGGCTACACCTTC

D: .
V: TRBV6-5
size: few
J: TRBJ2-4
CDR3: CASSFRAGNIQYF
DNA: TGTGCCAGCAGTTTCCGGGCGGGGAACATTCAGTACTTC

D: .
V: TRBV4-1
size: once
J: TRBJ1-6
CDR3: CASSQGQERSPLHF
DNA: TGCGCCAGCAGCCAAGGGCAGGAACGTTCACCCCTCCACTTT

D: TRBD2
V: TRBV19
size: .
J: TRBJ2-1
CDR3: CASSIPGLANNEQFF
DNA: TGTGCCAGTAGTATCCCGGGACTAGCAAACAATGAGCAGTTCTTC

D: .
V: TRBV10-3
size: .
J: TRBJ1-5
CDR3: CAISEGGDAGQPQHF
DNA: TGTGCCATCAGTGAGGGGGGGGACGCTGGCCAGCCCCAGCATTTT

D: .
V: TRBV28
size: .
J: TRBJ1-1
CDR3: CASSPPGLVKLEAFF
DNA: TGTGCCAGCAGCCCTCCGGGACTCGTTAAATTAGAGGCTTTCTTT

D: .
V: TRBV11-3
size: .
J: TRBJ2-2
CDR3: CASSSREDITGELFF
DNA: TGTGCCAGCAGCTCGCGAGAGGACATCACCGGGGAGCTGTTTTTT